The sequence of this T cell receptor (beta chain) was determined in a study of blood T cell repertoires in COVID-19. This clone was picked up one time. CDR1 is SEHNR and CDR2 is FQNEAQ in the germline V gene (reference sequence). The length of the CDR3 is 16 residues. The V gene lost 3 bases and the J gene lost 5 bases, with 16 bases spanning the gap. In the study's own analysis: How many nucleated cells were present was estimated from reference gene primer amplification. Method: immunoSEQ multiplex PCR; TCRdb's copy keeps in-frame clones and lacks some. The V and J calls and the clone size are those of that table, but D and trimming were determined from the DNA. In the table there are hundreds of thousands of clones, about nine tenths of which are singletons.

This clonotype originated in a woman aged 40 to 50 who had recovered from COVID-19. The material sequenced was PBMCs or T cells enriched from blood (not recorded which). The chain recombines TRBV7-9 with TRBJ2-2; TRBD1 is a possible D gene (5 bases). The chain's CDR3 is CASSFLAQATTGELFF. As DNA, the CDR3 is TGTGCCAGCAGCTTTTTGGCACAGGCAACTACCGGGGAGCTGTTTTTT.